This T cell receptor beta chain originates from a study of T cells in women clearing cervical HPV infection. Trimming stripped 3 bases from V and 1 base from J, with 5 bases between. The CDR3 length is 13 residues. CDR1 SGHDT and CDR2 YYEEEE come from the germline V gene. About this clone: From the germline J gene comes the end of the CDR3, since the read stops 3 residues before it.

Genomic DNA, averaging about 1,300 ng per sample, yielded TCR beta CDR3 via immunoSEQ. Generated by immunoSEQ multiplex PCR, the TCRdb table keeps only in-frame clones and is missing some. This sample's table reports around 31,000 clones. The genes are TRBV5-6 and TRBJ1-3; D is ambiguous. The material sequenced was blood buffy coat. The TCR was taken from a woman aged 18-70 years with a cervical HPV16 infection that either progressed to CIN3+ or cleared (not recorded which). CDR3 bases read: TGTGCCAGCAGCTCCTCTTCTGGAAACACC. Its translation is CASSSSSGNT. The whole CDR3 region reads CASSSSSGNTIYF.